One T cell receptor beta chain is described in this entry. The data belong to a study of OX40 agonist ivuxolimab in advanced cancers. Assay: immunoSEQ multiplex PCR; the TCRdb copy retains only in-frame clones and omits some. The sample has about 79,000 clones; 80% to 90% are singletons. V was trimmed by 4 bases and J by 6 bases, leaving 14 bases between them. Germline CDR1 is SGHTA and CDR2 is FQGTGA. The CDR3 is 14 residues long. The starting material was CD4+ or CD8+ T cells sorted from blood, obtained in a trial of the OX40 agonist ivuxolimab. This receptor was taken from an adult with an advanced solid tumor such as melanoma, head and neck, liver or kidney cancer. The chain recombines TRBV7-3 with TRBJ2-3; D is possibly TRBD1 or TRBD2 (6 bases each). Here the CDR3 reads CASSSPGAGDTQYF. The CDR3 region has the DNA TGTGCCAGCAGCTCCCCGGGGGCTGGGGATACGCAGTATTTT.